This TCR beta chain originates from a study of Graves' ophthalmopathy and Graves' hyperthyroidism. Points from the study as a whole: Ophthalmopathy was separated from stable hyperthyroidism by a 13-signature model with 85% to 90% sensitivity and over 70% specificity. Blood also harbored most expanded thyroid clonotypes above 0.001 frequency.

The sample holds many counts of this clonotype. The antigen is undetermined. The CDR3 spans 15 residues. Per the germline V gene, CDR1 is SGHTA and CDR2 is FQGNSA. Trimming stripped 6 bases from V and 1 base from J, with 15 bases between. CDR3 regions of TCR beta were amplified from RNA transcripts. Amplification began with first-round RT-PCR using HTBI primers, then second-round multiplex PCR was performed. TCRdb reprocessed the multiplex PCR reads via MiXCR and lists one record per CDR3 protein. The sample holds approximately 1.2 million distinct CDR3 sequences, 35% to 45% seen once. Exclusion covered patients with other autoimmune diseases or uncontrolled infections (as well as pregnancy or lactation). Patients were diagnosed from clinical symptoms, serum thyroxine, TRAb, thyroid ultrasound and orbital computed tomography.

The sequenced sample consisted of peripheral blood or thyroid tissue (not recorded which). The chain employs TRBV7-2 and TRBJ1-2, with a possible D match to TRBD1 (6 bases). The clonotype originates from an adult man with Graves' hyperthyroidism. The chain's CDR3 is CASRSSTGHNYGYTF. The DNA of the CDR3 is TGTGCCAGCAGAAGTTCGACGGGACATAACTATGGCTACACCTTC.